The 6 T cell receptor beta chains presented below share a single source sample, sequenced in a study of shared clonotypes between healthy human individuals. Clones were read by immunoSEQ multiplex PCR, and TCRdb kept only the in-frame ones, dropping some. Of roughly 1,500,000 clones listed, 98% are singletons. The sample was naive CD4+ T cells sorted from blood. Subset reported: CD45RA+ positively selected. The source of these receptors is a man aged 25-45 years in good health.

This chain joins TRBV28 and TRBJ1-1; D unclear. Per the germline V gene, CDR1 is MDHEN and CDR2 is SYDVKM. CDR3 length equals 17 residues. V was pared by 3 bases and J by 1 base, with 18 bases between. In DNA, the CDR3 is TGTGCCAGCAGTTTCCGAAAAGCAAAGGGCCCGAACACTGAAGCTTTCTTT. Amino acid sequence: CASSFRKAKGPNTEAFF.

The rearrangement uses TRBV4-1 and TRBJ1-3, with TRBD1 matching 7 bases. The CDR3 has 15 residues. CDR1 MGHRA and CDR2 YSYEKL come from the germline V gene. Trimming at V came to 6 bases and at J to 1 base, leaving 6 bases not matched to a gene. The CDR3 DNA follows: TGCGCCAGCAGGCAGGAGGGGGCGTCTGGAAACACCATATATTTT. Its translation is CASRQEGASGNTIYF.

This clone was observed once. V and J are TRBV7-6 and TRBJ2-2; 9 nucleotides line up with TRBD2. Germline assignment: CDR1 SGHVS and CDR2 FNYEAQ. The CDR3 length is 16 residues. The trim removed 5 bases at V and 2 bases at J, leaving 6 bases unmatched. In nucleotides, the CDR3 is TGTGCCAGCAGCGCGTTGACTAGCGGAAACACCGGGGAGCTGTTTTTT. Encoded protein: CASSALTSGNTGELFF.

The chain employs TRBV18 and TRBJ2-1; possibly TRBD1 for D (7 bases). Trimming stripped 4 bases from V and 5 bases from J, with 21 bases between. The CDR3 is 17 amino acids. Germline V gene sequence: CDR1 KGHSH, CDR2 LQKENI. CDR3 sequence: CASSRRGWDSDDNEQFF. The CDR3 DNA sequence: TGTGCCAGCTCACGGCGGGGATGGGACAGCGACGACAATGAGCAGTTCTTC.

The CDR3, as DNA: TGTGCCAGCACGAGGGGGCTGTGGCCTGGAAACACCATATATTTT. This encodes CASTRGLWPGNTIYF. This chain connects TRBV25-1 to TRBJ1-3; 7 bases agree with TRBD1. The V gene's germline CDR1 is MGHDK and CDR2 SYGVNS. This CDR3 region has 15 residues. V lost 7 bases, J lost 2 bases, and 8 bases stayed unmatched.

Notes on this clone: In the same sample, other DNA sequences code for this CDR3. The chain carries TRBV29-1 and TRBJ2-3; D call uncertain. From germline, CDR1 is SQVTM and CDR2 ANQGSEA. V lost 6 bases to trimming and J lost 2 bases, with 6 bases between them. CDR3 length: 11 residues. CDR3 nucleotides: TGCAGCGTACGTCTCACAGATACGCAGTATTTT. The encoded protein is CSVRLTDTQYF.